Below are 28 T cell receptor beta chains sequenced from a single sample in a study of CD8 T cells in Susac syndrome. RNA, at about 0.45 to 1 ug, was reverse transcribed with random hexamers. Using its own MiXCR run on the immunoSEQ multiplex PCR reads, TCRdb lists one record per CDR3 protein. The table shows 100,000 to 150,000 distinct CDR3 sequences, with about 92% occurring only once. The sequenced sample consisted of CD8+ T cells from PBMCs. The receptors stem from a human donor with multiple sclerosis.

The chain links TRBV12-3 or TRBV12-4 to TRBJ2-7, with D possibly being TRBD2 (6 bases). The CDR3 is 14 amino acids. V dropped 6 bases and J dropped 2 bases, with 14 bases sitting between them. The DNA for the CDR3 is TGTGCCAGCAGCCCGGGACTGGGAACCTACGAGCAGTACGTC. Protein: CASSPGLGTYEQYV.

The chain is built from TRBV5-1 and TRBJ2-7; D remains ambiguous. The CDR3 has 14 amino acids. The V gene lost 4 bases and the J gene lost 3 bases, with 14 bases spanning the gap. In germline, CDR1 is SGHRS, CDR2 YFSETQ. The CDR3, as DNA: TGCGCCAGCAGCCTTGATCGCCGATACTACGAGCAGTACTTC. This codes for CASSLDRRYYEQYF.

This clonotype has a single count. This chain joins TRBV5-6 and TRBJ2-7; D is unresolved. V was shortened by 0 bases and J by 6 bases, with 10 bases between the two germline ends. This CDR3 spans 13 amino acids. The germline gives CDR1 SGHDT, CDR2 YYEEEE. CDR3 nucleotide sequence: TGTGCCAGCAGCTTGGCCAGTGGGGTCGAGCAGTACTTC. Its protein is CASSLASGVEQYF.

Only one count was recorded for this clonotype. The junction shows a germline mismatch at one end, possibly a read error. The J gene is TRBJ2-1, the V gene TRBV4-1, with 12 bases that match TRBD2. The CDR3 length is 15 residues. Germline V lookup: CDR1 MGHRA, CDR2 YSYEKL. The CDR3 coding sequence is TGCGCCAGCAGCAAATTGGGACTAGCGGGCGATGAGGAGTTCTTC. Its translation is CASSKLGLAGDEEFF.

This chain joins TRBV18 and TRBJ2-3, with 8 positions matching TRBD2. This CDR3 has 18 residues. Germline V CDR1 and CDR2: KGHSH, LQKENI. V was pared by 1 base and J by 2 bases, with 11 bases of the junction left unmatched. CDR3 DNA: TGTGCCAGCTCACCACTGGCAAGGACTAGCAGACCCACAGATACGCAGTATTTT. Residues: CASSPLARTSRPTDTQYF.

V gene TRBV7-6 combines with J gene TRBJ2-5; 7 bases line up with TRBD1. The CDR3 totals 16 residues. Trimming took 2 bases from V and 0 from J; bases not matched to a gene: 6. Germline V CDR1 and CDR2: SGHVS, FNYEAQ. The CDR3 DNA is TGTGCCAGCAGCTTAAATGACAGGGCTTACCAAGAGACCCAGTACTTC. It specifies CASSLNDRAYQETQYF.

In this sample, this clonotype turned up once. The V call is TRBV3-1, the J call TRBJ1-2; 7 nucleotides align to TRBD1. Looked up from germline, CDR1 is LGHDT and CDR2 is YNNKEL (reference sequence). Trimming removed 5 bases from V and 2 bases from J; junction bases left unmatched: 8. The CDR3 is 15 residues long. CDR3 nucleotides: TGTGCCAGCAGCGCGAAGACAGGGAGAAACTATGGCTACACCTTC. This encodes CASSAKTGRNYGYTF.

CDR3 DNA sequence: TGTGCCAGCAGCCTCCACCCCGGACAGGGACCCTCTGGAAACACCATATATTTT. This encodes CASSLHPGQGPSGNTIYF. The J gene is TRBJ1-3, the V gene TRBV12-3 or TRBV12-4, with 8 bases lining up with TRBD1. The CDR3 has 18 residues. Trimming removed 6 bases from V and 0 bases from J; junction bases left unmatched: 13.

On this clonotype itself: One end of the junction is discordant with germline, which a read error may explain. The chain combines TRBV11-2 with TRBJ2-1, with TRBD1 identical over 7 bases. Germline assignment: CDR1 SGHAT and CDR2 FQNNGV. The CDR3 runs to 16 residues. The CDR3 nucleotides read TGTGCCAGCAGCCTAGACCCAGGGGGCTCCTACAATGAGCAGTTCTTC. Translation gives CASSLDPGGSYNEQFF.

In its sample, this clonotype was seen once. The chain joins TRBV9 to TRBJ2-1; D tentatively fits TRBD1 or TRBD2 (6 bases each). Germline CDR1 SGDLS, CDR2 YYNGEE. Trimming took off 4 bases at V and 6 bases at J, with 17 bases between the two ends. This CDR3 is built from 15 residues. CDR3: CASSSAGGGPNEQFF. DNA of the CDR3: TGTGCCAGCAGCTCAGCTGGTGGGGGGCCCAATGAGCAGTTCTTC.

The V and J genes are TRBV7-9 and TRBJ2-3, with 8 bases lining up with TRBD2. V shed 5 bases and J 5 bases; nucleotides not matched to a gene: 9. Germline assignment: CDR1 SEHNR and CDR2 FQNEAQ (reference sequence). CDR3 length equals 15 residues. DNA for the CDR3: TGTGCCAGCAGCGCCCCGGGGGGGCCGGTAGATACGCAGTATTTT. It is translated as CASSAPGGPVDTQYF.

The chain uses TRBV5-6 and TRBJ1-2; D gene unclear. Germline CDR1 reads SGHDT; CDR2 reads YYEEEE. V lost 5 bases and J lost 2, with 7 bases in between. This CDR3 region has 12 residues. CDR3 sequence (DNA): TGTGCCAGCAGTTCTATCAACTATGGCTACACCTTC. It translates to CASSSINYGYTF.

The V call is TRBV9, the J call TRBJ2-3, with 9 bases matching TRBD2. V trimming: 4 bases; J trimming: 0 bases; junction bases outside the gene matches: 0. Germline loops: CDR1 SGDLS, CDR2 YYNGEE. The length of the CDR3 is 14 residues. The CDR3 here is CASSTSGSTDTQYF. In DNA form, the CDR3 reads TGTGCCAGCAGCACTAGCGGGAGCACAGATACGCAGTATTTT.

The genes are TRBV12-3 or TRBV12-4 and TRBJ1-2; 7 nucleotides agree with TRBD1. Losses at the gene ends were 3 bases for V and 7 bases for J; bases not matched to a gene: 5. This CDR3 is 13 amino acids long. CDR3 protein: CASSLKGAGGYTF. CDR3 nucleotides: TGTGCCAGCAGTTTGAAGGGGGCTGGTGGCTACACCTTC.

The V gene is TRBV7-2, the J gene TRBJ2-5, with D tentatively TRBD1 (6 bases). CDR1 is SGHTA and CDR2 is FQGNSA in the germline V gene. This CDR3 is 14 amino acids long. Deletions cut 1 base from V and 6 bases from J, with 12 bases between. CDR3 loop: CASSLVPRGKTQYF. In DNA form, the CDR3 reads TGTGCCAGCAGCTTAGTCCCCAGGGGTAAGACCCAGTACTTC.

The rearrangement links TRBV11-1 to TRBJ1-1; D is perhaps TRBD1 (5 bases). This CDR3 comprises 13 residues. Germline V gene data show CDR1 as SGHAT and CDR2 as FQDESV (reference sequence). The V gene lost 5 bases and the J gene lost 5 bases, with 12 bases spanning the gap. The CDR3 reads CASSRGRGTEAFF. Here the CDR3 DNA reads TGTGCCAGCAGCCGCGGGCGGGGGACTGAAGCTTTCTTT.

The rearrangement uses TRBV4-2 and TRBJ2-1; 12 bases fit TRBD2. V lost 3 bases to trimming and J lost 6 bases; unmatched junction nucleotides: 6. CDR1 is LGHNA, CDR2 YNFKEQ, per germline. The length of the CDR3 is 16 residues. The DNA of the CDR3 is TGTGCCAGCAGCCAGCCGCTAGCGGGGGGGCGCAATGAGCAGTTCTTC. Encoded protein: CASSQPLAGGRNEQFF.

The rearrangement links TRBV7-3 to TRBJ2-1; tentatively, D is TRBD1 or TRBD2 (7 bases each). The CDR3 loop spans 16 amino acids. V lost 5 bases and J lost 2, with 16 bases in between. The germline V gene has CDR1 SGHTA and CDR2 FQGTGA. CDR3 in DNA: TGTGCCAGCAGCGAGGGGGCGGGAGCCACCTACAATGAGCAGTTCTTC. This sequence encodes CASSEGAGATYNEQFF.

V gene TRBV7-9 combines with J gene TRBJ2-7, with unresolved D. The CDR3 extends over 13 amino acids. The V gene's germline CDR1 is SEHNR and CDR2 FQNEAQ (reference sequence). V gave up 2 bases and J gave up 3 bases, with 8 bases separating them. CDR3 DNA: TGTGCCAGCAGCTTACCCTTCTTCTACGAGCAGTACTTC. This codes for CASSLPFFYEQYF.

V is TRBV12-3 or TRBV12-4 and J is TRBJ1-5; D ambiguous. V lost 6 bases, J lost 6 bases, and 12 bases lay in between. This CDR3 contains 13 residues. This chain's CDR3 is CASSLSEGQPQHF. The CDR3 region has the DNA TGTGCCAGCAGCCTCTCCGAGGGTCAGCCCCAGCATTTT.

This chain uses TRBV5-6 with TRBJ2-4; 12 positions match TRBD1. V lost 4 bases to trimming and J lost 0 bases; unmatched junction nucleotides: 14. CDR3 length equals 20 residues. CDR1 is SGHDT, CDR2 YYEEEE, per germline. This CDR3 is CASSTRRDRGLDLAKNIQYF. DNA of the CDR3: TGTGCCAGCAGCACTCGCCGGGACAGGGGGCTCGATTTAGCCAAAAACATTCAGTACTTC.

This chain uses TRBV7-2 with TRBJ2-7; D might be TRBD1 or TRBD2, each matching 6 bases. Looked up from germline, CDR1 is SGHTA and CDR2 is FQGNSA. The CDR3 length is 14 residues. V was pared by 11 bases and J by 0 bases, with 17 bases between. CDR3: CASRGGGNSYEQYF. DNA for the CDR3: TGTGCCTCAAGAGGAGGGGGGAACTCCTACGAGCAGTACTTC.

This clonotype was found a few times. The J gene is TRBJ1-1, the V gene TRBV19; TRBD1 is a possible D gene (5 bases). Trimming took off 3 bases at V and 3 bases at J, with 29 bases between the two ends. The CDR3 runs to 20 residues. Germline values: CDR1 LNHDA, CDR2 SQIVND (reference sequence). The CDR3 nucleotides read TGTGCCAGTAGTATTAATTGGGTGATCCGGGACGAAGGTGGTGACACTGAAGCTTTCTTT. Translating gives CASSINWVIRDEGGDTEAFF.

The gene calls are TRBV30 and TRBJ2-4; D possibly uses TRBD1 or TRBD2 (6 bases each). The CDR3 loop spans 18 amino acids. The V end was cut by 0 bases, the J end by 0 bases, with 18 bases between. In germline, CDR1 is GTSNPN, CDR2 SVGIG (reference sequence). CDR3 residues: CAWSVAPGATLAKNIQYF. For the CDR3, the DNA is TGTGCCTGGAGTGTAGCCCCGGGGGCGACTCTAGCCAAAAACATTCAGTACTTC.

The chain recombines TRBV4-2 with TRBJ2-1; TRBD2 matches 10 bases. This CDR3 spans 13 amino acids. V gave up 4 bases and J gave up 6 bases; unmatched junction bases: 0. The germline V gene has CDR1 LGHNA and CDR2 YNFKEQ. CDR3 bases: TGTGCCAGCAGCCGGACTAGCGGCAATGAGCAGTTCTTC. This codes for CASSRTSGNEQFF.

This clonotype was seen just once. The chain carries TRBV5-1 and TRBJ2-7, with 9 bases lining up with TRBD1. Trimming took 2 bases from V and 4 from J; bases not matched to a gene: 4. Germline lookup yields CDR1 SGHRS and CDR2 YFSETQ. The CDR3 contains 14 residues. In DNA form, the CDR3 reads TGCGCCAGCAGCTTTGACAGGGGGGCGTACGAGCAGTACTTC. Translating gives CASSFDRGAYEQYF.

The CDR3 here is CASSTQSEPEAFF. In DNA form, the CDR3 reads TGTGCCAGCAGCACCCAATCTGAGCCCGAAGCTTTCTTT. The chain is built from TRBV14 and TRBJ1-1; D uncertain. This CDR3 is built from 13 residues. Germline V gene data show CDR1 as SGHDN and CDR2 as FVKESK. The V gene lost 5 bases and the J gene lost 8 bases, with 15 bases spanning the gap.

The genes are TRBV11-2 and TRBJ1-2; a weak D match, TRBD1 (5 bases). This CDR3 comprises 15 residues. CDR1 is SGHAT and CDR2 is FQNNGV in the germline V gene. V was pared by 5 bases and J by 0 bases, with 13 bases between. The CDR3 DNA is TGTGCCAGCAGCCCCTGGGACGGATCTAACTATGGCTACACCTTC. Its translation is CASSPWDGSNYGYTF.